Included here is one TCR beta chain sequence, with context. Its antigen is undetermined. This CDR3 is 16 amino acids long. V lost 5 bases and J lost 7; bases outside the gene matches: 7. Per the germline V gene, CDR1 is SGHTA and CDR2 is FQGNSA. The entry originates in a study of T cells in Graves' hyperthyroidism and ophthalmopathy. In the study overall: The blood sample was taken at first diagnosis, before treatment began.

TCR beta CDR3 regions were amplified from RNA transcripts. HTBI primers were used for first-round RT-PCR of the TCR CDR3. TCRdb used MiXCR to reprocess the multiplex PCR reads, holding one entry per CDR3 protein. This repertoire shows nearly 600,000 distinct CDR3 sequences, 14% found once; its top ten account for 6.5% to 9%. General study results and limits: Also found in blood were most expanded thyroid clonotypes above 0.001. Progression to ophthalmopathy was predicted a median of roughly seven months early.

Sequences were obtained from blood. This receptor was obtained from a woman between 18 and 29 years old with Graves' ophthalmopathy. The rearrangement links TRBV7-2 to TRBJ2-1, with 14 bases fitting TRBD2. The CDR3 nucleotides are TGTGCCAGCAGCCGACCCGGGACTAGCGGGGGAAATGAGCAGTTCTTC. Encoded protein: CASSRPGTSGGNEQFF.